This TCR beta chain appears in the sequencing data of a study of response to subunit inactivated influenza vaccine. The study's findings and limits: Authors suggested each seasonal influenza vaccination recruits few new T cells.

This clonotype has only a few counts. The antigen remains undetermined. This CDR3 has 14 amino acids. Germline trimming cut 3 bases from V and 5 bases from J; bases unmatched to any gene: 9. Per germline, CDR1 DFQATT and CDR2 SNEGSKA (reference sequence). TCRdb fed the RT-PCR reads into MiXCR, producing one record per CDR3 protein. This sample has roughly 780,000 distinct CDR3 sequences, with 15% to 20% found just once. The chain employs TRBV20-1 and TRBJ2-5, with 7 bases matching TRBD2. This sequence originates from a man aged 45-65 years who received an inactivated influenza vaccine. Sequenced material: PBMCs from blood, taken 4 to 6 days after vaccination. This CDR3 is CSASRGRALETQYF. The CDR3 DNA is TGCAGTGCTAGTCGGGGGAGGGCCCTGGAGACCCAGTACTTC.